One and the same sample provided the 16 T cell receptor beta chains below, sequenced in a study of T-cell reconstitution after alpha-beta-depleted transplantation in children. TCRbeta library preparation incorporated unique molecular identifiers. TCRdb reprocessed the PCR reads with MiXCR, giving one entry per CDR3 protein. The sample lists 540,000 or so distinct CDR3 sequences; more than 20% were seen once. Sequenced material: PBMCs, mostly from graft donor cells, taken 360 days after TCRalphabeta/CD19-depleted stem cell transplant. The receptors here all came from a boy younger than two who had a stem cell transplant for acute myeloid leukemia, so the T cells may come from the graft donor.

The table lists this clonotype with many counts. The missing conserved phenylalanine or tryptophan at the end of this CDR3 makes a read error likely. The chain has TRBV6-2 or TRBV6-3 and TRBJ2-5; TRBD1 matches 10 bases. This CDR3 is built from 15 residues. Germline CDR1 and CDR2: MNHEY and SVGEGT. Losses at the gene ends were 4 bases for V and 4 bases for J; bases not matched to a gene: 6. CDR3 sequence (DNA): TGTGCCAGCAGTTTGACCGGACAGGGGGGAGAGACCCAGTACTTG. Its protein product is CASSLTGQGGETQYL.

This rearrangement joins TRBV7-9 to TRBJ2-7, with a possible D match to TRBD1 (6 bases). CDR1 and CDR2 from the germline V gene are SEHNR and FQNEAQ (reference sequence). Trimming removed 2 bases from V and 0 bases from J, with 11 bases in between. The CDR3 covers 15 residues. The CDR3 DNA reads TGTGCCAGCAGCTTATCCGGGACACCCTCCTACGAGCAGTACTTC. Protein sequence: CASSLSGTPSYEQYF.

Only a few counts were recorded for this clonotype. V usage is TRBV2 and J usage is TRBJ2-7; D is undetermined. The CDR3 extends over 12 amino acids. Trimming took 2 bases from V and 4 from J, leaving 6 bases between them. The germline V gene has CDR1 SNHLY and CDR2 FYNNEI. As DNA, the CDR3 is TGTGCCAGCAGTGAAATGGGGTACGAGCAGTACGTC. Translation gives CASSEMGYEQYV.

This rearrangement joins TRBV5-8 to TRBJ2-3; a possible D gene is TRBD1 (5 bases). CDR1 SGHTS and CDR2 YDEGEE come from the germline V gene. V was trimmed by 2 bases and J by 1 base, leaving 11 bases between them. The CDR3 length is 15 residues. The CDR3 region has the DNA TGTGCCAGCAGCTTCGGAGACAGACGCACAGATACGCAGTATTTT. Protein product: CASSFGDRRTDTQYF.

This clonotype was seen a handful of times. CDR3 protein: CASSQTGAYNEQFF. In nucleotides, the CDR3 is TGCGCCAGCAGCCAAACAGGGGCCTACAATGAGCAGTTCTTC. The V gene is TRBV4-1, the J gene TRBJ2-1; 7 positions match TRBD1. This CDR3 has 14 residues. V gave up 2 bases and J gave up 2 bases; unmatched junction bases: 0. Germline V CDR1 and CDR2: MGHRA, YSYEKL.

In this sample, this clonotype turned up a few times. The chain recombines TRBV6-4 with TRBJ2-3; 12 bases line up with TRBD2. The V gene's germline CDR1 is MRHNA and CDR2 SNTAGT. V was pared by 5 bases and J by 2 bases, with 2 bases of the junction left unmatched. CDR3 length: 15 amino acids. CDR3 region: CASSRTSGATDTQYF. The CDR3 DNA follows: TGTGCCAGCAGTAGGACTAGCGGGGCCACAGATACGCAGTATTTT.

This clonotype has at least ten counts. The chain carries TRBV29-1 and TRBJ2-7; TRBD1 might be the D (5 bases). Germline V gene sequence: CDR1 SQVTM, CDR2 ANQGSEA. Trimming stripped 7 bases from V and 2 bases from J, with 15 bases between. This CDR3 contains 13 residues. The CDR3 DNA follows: TGCAGCGCCGAAGGGGAATCCCCCTACGAGCAGTACTTC. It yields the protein CSAEGESPYEQYF.

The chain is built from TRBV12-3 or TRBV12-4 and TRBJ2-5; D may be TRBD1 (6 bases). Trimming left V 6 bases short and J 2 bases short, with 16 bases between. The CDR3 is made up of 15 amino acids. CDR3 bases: TGTGCCAGCAGCCATAGTAGTAGGGGGCAAGAGACCCAGTACTTC. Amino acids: CASSHSSRGQETQYF.

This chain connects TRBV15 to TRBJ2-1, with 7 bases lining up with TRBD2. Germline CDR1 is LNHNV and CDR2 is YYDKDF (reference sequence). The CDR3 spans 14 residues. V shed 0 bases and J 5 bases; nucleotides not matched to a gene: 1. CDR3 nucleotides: TGTGCCACCAGCAGAGACCGGGGGGACAATGAGCAGTTCTTC. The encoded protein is CATSRDRGDNEQFF.

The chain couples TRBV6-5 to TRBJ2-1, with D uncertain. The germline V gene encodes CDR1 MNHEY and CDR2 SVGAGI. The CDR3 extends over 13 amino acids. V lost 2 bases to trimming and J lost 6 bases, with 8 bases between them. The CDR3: CASSYEGFNEQFF. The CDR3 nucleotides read TGTGCCAGCAGTTACGAAGGGTTCAATGAGCAGTTCTTC.

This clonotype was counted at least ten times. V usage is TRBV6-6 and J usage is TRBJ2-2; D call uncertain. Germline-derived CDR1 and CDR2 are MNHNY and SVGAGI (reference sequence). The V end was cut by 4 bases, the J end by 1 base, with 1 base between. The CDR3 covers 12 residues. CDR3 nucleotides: TGTGCCAGCAGTTGGAACACCGGGGAGCTGTTTTTT. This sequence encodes CASSWNTGELFF.

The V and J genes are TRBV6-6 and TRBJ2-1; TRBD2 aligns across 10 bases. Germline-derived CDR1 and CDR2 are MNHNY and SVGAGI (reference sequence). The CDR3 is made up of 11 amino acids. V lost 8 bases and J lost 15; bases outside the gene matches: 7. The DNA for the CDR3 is TGTGCCAGCGGTATAGCGGGGGGTTGGTTCTTC. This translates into CASGIAGGWFF.

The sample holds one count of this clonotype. The CDR3 here is CSARSRQGSNTGELFF. The CDR3 nucleotides read TGCAGTGCTAGAAGCCGACAGGGCTCGAACACCGGGGAGCTGTTTTTT. V usage is TRBV20-1 and J usage is TRBJ2-2; 7 positions match TRBD1. V lost 2 bases, J lost 0 bases, and 6 bases stayed unmatched. Per the germline V gene, CDR1 is DFQATT and CDR2 is SNEGSKA (reference sequence). The CDR3 runs 16 residues.

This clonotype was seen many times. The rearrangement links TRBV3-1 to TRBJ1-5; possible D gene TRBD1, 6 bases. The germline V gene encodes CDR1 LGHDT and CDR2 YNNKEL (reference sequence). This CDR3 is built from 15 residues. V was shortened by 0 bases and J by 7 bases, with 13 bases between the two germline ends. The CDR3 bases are TGTGCCAGCAGCCAAGATCTACAGGGTGGACAGCCCCAGCATTTT. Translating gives CASSQDLQGGQPQHF.

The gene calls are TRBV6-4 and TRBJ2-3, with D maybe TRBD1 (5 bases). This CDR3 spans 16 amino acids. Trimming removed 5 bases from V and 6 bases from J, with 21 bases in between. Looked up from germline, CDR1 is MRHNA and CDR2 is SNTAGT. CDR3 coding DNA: TGTGCCAGCAGTCCCATCCAGGGCAGGGCACCGGATACGCAGTATTTT. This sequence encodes CASSPIQGRAPDTQYF.

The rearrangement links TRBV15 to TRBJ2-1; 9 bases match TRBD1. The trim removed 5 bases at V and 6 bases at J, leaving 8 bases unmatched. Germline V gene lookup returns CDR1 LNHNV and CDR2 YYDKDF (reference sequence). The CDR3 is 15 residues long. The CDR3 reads CATSRDRVRGNEQFF. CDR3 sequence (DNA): TGTGCCACCAGCCGGGACAGGGTGCGGGGCAATGAGCAGTTCTTC.